Below, 3 T cell receptor beta chains from the same sample are listed, as sequenced in a study of response to subunit inactivated influenza vaccine. One entry per CDR3 protein, called by TCRdb with MiXCR from the RT-PCR reads. The sample contains around 580,000 distinct CDR3 sequences, around 15% of which appear only once. The sample here was PBMCs from blood, taken roughly 12 days after vaccination. These receptor sequences come from a man aged 50 to 60 who received an inactivated influenza vaccine.

This clonotype was seen a few times. This chain joins TRBV7-9 and TRBJ2-7; D is unresolved. The germline gives CDR1 SEHNR, CDR2 FQNEAQ (reference sequence). There are 14 residues in the CDR3. Trimming removed 3 bases at V and 2 bases at J, with 11 bases between. This chain's CDR3 is CASSFSGRPYEQYF. The CDR3, as DNA: TGTGCCAGCAGCTTTTCCGGGCGGCCCTACGAGCAGTACTTC.

This clonotype was counted only a few times. V usage is TRBV29-1 and J usage is TRBJ1-5, with D unclear. V lost 5 bases and J 0 bases, leaving 11 bases between the germline ends. Germline V lookup: CDR1 SQVTM, CDR2 ANQGSEA. The CDR3 extends over 14 amino acids. CDR3 sequence reads: CSVSSGNSNQPQHF. CDR3 coding DNA: TGCAGCGTTTCCTCGGGAAATAGCAATCAGCCCCAGCATTTT.

The chain couples TRBV15 to TRBJ2-3; weak D call: TRBD2 (5 bases). CDR3 length: 15 residues. Between the trimmed V and J ends, which lost 0 bases and 1 base, there was a span of 8 bases. From germline, CDR1 is LNHNV and CDR2 YYDKDF (reference sequence). The CDR3 bases are TGTGCCACCAGCAGAGATCCGAGGGGCACAGATACGCAGTATTTT. Its translation is CATSRDPRGTDTQYF.